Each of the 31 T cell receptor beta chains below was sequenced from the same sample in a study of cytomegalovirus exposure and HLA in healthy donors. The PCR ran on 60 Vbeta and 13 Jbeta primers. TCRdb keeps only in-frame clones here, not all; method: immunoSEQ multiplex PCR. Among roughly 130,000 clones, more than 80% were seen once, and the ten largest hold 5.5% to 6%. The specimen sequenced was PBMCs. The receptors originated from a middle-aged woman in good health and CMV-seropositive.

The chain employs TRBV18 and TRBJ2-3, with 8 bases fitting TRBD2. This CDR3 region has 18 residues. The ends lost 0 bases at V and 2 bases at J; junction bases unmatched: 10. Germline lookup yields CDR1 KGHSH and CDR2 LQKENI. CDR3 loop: CASSPPLTSAHYTDTQYF. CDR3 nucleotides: TGTGCCAGCTCACCACCGTTGACTAGCGCCCACTACACAGATACGCAGTATTTT.

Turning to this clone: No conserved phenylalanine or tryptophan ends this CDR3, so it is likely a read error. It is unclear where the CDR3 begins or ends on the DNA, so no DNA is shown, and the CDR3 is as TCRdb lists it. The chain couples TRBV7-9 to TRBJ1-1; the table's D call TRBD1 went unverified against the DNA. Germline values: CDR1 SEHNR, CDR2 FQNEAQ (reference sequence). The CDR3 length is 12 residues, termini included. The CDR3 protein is CASSSYQTSLFN.

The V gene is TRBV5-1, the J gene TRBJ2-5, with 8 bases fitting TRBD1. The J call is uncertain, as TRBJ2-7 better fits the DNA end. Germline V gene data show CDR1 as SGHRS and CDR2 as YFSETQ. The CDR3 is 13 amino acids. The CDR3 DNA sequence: TGCGCCAGCAGCTCGACAGGGGTCTACGAGCAGTACTTC. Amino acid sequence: CASSSTGVYEQYF.

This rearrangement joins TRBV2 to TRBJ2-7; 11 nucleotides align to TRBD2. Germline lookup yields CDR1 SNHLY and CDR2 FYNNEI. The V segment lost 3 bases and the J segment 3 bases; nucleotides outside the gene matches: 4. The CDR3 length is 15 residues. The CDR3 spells CASSELGTSGYEQYF. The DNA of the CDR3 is TGTGCCAGCAGTGAGCTTGGGACTAGCGGCTACGAGCAGTACTTC. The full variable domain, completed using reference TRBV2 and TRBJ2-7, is EPEVTQTPSHQVTQMGQEVILRCVPISNHLYFYWYRQILGQKVEFLVSFYNNEISEKSEIFDDQFSVERPDGSNFTLKIRSTKLEDSAMYFCASSELGTSGYEQYFGPGTRLTVT.

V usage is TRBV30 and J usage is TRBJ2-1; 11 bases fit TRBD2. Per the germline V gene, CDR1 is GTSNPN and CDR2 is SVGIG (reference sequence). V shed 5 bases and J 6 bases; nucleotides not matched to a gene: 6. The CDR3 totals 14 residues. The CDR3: CAWSGTSGGNEQFF. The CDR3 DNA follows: TGTGCCTGGTCAGGGACTAGCGGCGGCAATGAGCAGTTCTTC.

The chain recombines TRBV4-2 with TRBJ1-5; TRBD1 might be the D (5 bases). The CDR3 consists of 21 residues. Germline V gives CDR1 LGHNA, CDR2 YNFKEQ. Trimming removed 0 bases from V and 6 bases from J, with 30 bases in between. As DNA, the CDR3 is TGTGCCAGCAGCCAAGATCATTTCCAGGGTAGGAGGGAAGGACTTGGTCAGCCCCAGCATTTT. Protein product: CASSQDHFQGRREGLGQPQHF.

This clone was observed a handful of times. CDR3 DNA sequence: TGTGCCAGCAGCTTTACGGGAGGGCCTTCTCAAGAGACCCAGTACTTC. It translates to CASSFTGGPSQETQYF. This chain uses TRBV13 with TRBJ2-5, with TRBD2 identical over 8 bases. This CDR3 has 16 amino acids. With V trimmed by 3 bases and J by 2 bases, 8 bases remained unmatched. The germline V gene encodes CDR1 PRHDT and CDR2 FYEKMQ (reference sequence).

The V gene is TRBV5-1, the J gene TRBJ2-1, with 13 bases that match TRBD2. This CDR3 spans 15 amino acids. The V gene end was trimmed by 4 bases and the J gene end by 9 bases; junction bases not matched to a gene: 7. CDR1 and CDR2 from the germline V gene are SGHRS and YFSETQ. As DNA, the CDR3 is TGCGCCAGCAGCGGCGGACTAGCGGGAGAGAGTGAGCAGTTCTTC. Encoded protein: CASSGGLAGESEQFF.

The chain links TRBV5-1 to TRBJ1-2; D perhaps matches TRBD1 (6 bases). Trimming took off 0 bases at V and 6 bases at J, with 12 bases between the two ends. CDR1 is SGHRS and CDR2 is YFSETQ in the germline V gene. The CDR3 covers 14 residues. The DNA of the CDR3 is TGCGCCAGCAGCTTGGCAGGGGATTTAGATGGCTACACCTTC. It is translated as CASSLAGDLDGYTF.

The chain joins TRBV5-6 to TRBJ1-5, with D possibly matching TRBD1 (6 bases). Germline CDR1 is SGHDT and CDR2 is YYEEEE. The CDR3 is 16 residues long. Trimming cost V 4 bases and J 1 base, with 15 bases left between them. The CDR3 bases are TGTGCCAGCAGCCGTCAGGGGAGGGGAAGCAATCAGCCCCAGCATTTT. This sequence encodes CASSRQGRGSNQPQHF.

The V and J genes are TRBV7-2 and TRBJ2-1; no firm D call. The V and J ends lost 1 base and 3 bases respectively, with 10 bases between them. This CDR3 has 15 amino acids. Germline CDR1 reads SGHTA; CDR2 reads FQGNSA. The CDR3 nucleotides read TGTGCCAGCAGCTTAGGGTCGGGTTTCTACAATGAGCAGTTCTTC. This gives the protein CASSLGSGFYNEQFF.

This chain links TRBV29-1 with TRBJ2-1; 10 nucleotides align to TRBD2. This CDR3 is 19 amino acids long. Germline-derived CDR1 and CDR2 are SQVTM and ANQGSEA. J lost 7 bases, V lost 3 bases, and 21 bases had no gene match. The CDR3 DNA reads TGCAGCGTTGACACCGGTGGGCTAGCGGGAGTCAGTTCTTTTAATGAGCAGTTCTTC. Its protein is CSVDTGGLAGVSSFNEQFF.

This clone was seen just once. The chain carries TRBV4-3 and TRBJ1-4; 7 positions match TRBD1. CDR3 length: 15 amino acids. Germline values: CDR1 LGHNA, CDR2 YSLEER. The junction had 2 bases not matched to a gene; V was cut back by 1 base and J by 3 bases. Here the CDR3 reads CASSQGTGANEKLFF. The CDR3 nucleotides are TGCGCCAGCAGCCAAGGGACAGGTGCTAATGAAAAACTGTTTTTT.

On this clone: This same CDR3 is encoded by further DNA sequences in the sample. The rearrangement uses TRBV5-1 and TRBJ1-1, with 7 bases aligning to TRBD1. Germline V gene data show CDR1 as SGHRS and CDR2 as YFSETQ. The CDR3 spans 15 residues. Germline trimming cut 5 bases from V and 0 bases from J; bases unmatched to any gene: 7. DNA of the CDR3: TGCGCCAGCAGACCCCCGGGACAGTTGAACACTGAAGCTTTCTTT. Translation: CASRPPGQLNTEAFF. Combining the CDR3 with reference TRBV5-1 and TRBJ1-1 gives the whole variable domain KAGVTQTPRYLIKTRGQQVTLSCSPISGHRSVSWYQQTPGQGLQFLFEYFSETQRNKGNFPGRFSGRQFSNSRSEMNVSTLELGDSALYLCASRPPGQLNTEAFFGQGTRLTVV.

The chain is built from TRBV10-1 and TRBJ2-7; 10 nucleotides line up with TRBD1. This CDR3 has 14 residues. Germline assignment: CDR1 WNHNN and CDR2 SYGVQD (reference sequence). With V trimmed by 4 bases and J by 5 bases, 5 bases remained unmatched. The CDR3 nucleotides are TGCGCCAGCAGTGGGCCGGACAGGGGGGACGAGCAGTACTTC. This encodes CASSGPDRGDEQYF.

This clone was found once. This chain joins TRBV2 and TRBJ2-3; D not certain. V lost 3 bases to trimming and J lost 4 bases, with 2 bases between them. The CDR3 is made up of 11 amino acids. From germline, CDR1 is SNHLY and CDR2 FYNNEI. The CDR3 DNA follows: TGTGCCAGCAGTGACGCAGATACGCAGTATTTT. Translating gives CASSDADTQYF.

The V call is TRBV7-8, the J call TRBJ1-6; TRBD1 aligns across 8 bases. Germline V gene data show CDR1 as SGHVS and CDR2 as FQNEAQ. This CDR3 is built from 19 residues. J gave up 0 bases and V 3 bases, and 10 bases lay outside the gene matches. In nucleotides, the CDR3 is TGTGCCAGCAGCTTTTCGTTTAGACAGGGGAGCTCCTATAATTCACCCCTCCACTTT. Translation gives CASSFSFRQGSSYNSPLHF.

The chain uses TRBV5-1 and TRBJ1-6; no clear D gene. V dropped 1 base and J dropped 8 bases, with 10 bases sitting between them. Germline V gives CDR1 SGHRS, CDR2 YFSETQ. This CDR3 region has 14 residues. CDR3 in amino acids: CASSLREADSPLHF. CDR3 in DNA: TGCGCCAGCAGCTTGCGAGAGGCGGATTCACCCCTCCACTTT.

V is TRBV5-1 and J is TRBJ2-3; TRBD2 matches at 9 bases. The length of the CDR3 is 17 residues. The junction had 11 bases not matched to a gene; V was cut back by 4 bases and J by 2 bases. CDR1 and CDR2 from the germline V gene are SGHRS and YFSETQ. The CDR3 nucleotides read TGCGCCAGCAGCCCCCTGGGGGCGGGGGGGCCCACAGATACGCAGTATTTT. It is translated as CASSPLGAGGPTDTQYF.

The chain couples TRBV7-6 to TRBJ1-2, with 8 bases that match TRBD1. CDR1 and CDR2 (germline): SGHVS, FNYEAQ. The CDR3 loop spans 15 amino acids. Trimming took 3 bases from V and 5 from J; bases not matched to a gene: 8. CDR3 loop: CASSLGRGLEYGYTF. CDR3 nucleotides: TGTGCCAGCAGCTTGGGCAGGGGGCTTGAATATGGCTACACCTTC.

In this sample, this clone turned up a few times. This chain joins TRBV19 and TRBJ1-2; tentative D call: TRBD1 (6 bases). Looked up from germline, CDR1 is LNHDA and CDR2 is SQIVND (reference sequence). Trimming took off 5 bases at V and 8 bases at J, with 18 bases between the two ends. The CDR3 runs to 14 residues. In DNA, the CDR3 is TGTGCCAGTAGTCTTACCGGGACATCCCCCGGCTACACCTTC. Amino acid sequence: CASSLTGTSPGYTF. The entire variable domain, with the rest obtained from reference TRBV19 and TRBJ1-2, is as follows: DGGITQSPKYLFRKEGQNVTLSCEQNLNHDAMYWYRQDPGQGLRLIYYSQIVNDFQKGDIAEGYSVSREKKESFPLTVTSAQKNPTAFYLCASSLTGTSPGYTFGSGTRLTVV.

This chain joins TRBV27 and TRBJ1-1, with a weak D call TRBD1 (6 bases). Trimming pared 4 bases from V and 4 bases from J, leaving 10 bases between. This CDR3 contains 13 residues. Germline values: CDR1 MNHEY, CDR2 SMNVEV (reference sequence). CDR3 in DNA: TGTGCCAGCAGTTCCGCCAGGGGCACTGAAGCTTTCTTT. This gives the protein CASSSARGTEAFF.

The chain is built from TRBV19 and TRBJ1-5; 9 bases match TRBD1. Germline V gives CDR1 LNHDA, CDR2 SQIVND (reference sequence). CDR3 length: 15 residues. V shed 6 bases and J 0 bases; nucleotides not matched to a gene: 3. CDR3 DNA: TGTGCCAGTAGCCGGGACAGGGATAGCAATCAGCCCCAGCATTTT. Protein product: CASSRDRDSNQPQHF.

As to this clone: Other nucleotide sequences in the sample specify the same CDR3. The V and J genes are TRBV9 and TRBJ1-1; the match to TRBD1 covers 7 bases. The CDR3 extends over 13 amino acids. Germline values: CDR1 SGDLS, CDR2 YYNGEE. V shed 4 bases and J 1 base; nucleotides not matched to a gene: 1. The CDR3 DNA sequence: TGTGCCAGCAGCAGGACAGGGAACACTGAAGCTTTCTTT. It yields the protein CASSRTGNTEAFF.

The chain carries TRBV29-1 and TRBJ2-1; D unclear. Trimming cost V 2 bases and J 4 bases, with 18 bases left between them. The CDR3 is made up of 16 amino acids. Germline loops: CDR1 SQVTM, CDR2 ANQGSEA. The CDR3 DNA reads TGCAGCGTTGAAAGTTCTCCAGGCACCAGTTACAATGAGCAGTTCTTC. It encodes CSVESSPGTSYNEQFF.

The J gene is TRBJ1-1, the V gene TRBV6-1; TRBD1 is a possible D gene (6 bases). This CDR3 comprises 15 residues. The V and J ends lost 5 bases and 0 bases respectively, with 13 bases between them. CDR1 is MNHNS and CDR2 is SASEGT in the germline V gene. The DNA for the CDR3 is TGTGCCAGCAGTCCCGTCGACAGGTTGAACACTGAAGCTTTCTTT. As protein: CASSPVDRLNTEAFF.

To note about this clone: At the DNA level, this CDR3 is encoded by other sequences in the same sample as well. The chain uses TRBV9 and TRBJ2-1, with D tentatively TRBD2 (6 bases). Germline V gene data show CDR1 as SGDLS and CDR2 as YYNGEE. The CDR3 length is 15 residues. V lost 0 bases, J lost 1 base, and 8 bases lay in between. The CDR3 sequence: CASSVGGNSYNEQFF. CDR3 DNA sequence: TGTGCCAGCAGCGTAGGCGGGAATTCCTACAATGAGCAGTTCTTC.

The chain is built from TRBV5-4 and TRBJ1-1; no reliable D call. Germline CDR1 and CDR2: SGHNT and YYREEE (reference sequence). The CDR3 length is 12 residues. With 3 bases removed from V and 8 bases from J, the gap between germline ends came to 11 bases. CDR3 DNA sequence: TGTGCCAGCAGCTCGAACGTTCGGGAAGCTTTCTTT. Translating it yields CASSSNVREAFF.

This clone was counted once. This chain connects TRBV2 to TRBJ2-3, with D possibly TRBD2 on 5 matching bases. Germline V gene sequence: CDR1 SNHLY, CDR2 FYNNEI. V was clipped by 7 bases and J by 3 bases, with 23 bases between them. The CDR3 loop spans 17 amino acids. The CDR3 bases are TGTGCCAGCAATACCCCATCCGGGTGGGAGAGAACAGATACGCAGTATTTT. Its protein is CASNTPSGWERTDTQYF.

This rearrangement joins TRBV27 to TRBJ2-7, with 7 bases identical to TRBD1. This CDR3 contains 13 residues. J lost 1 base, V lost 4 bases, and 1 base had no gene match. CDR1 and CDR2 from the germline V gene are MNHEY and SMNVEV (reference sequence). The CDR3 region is CASSWGQSYEQYF. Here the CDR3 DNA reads TGTGCCAGCAGTTGGGGACAGTCCTACGAGCAGTACTTC.

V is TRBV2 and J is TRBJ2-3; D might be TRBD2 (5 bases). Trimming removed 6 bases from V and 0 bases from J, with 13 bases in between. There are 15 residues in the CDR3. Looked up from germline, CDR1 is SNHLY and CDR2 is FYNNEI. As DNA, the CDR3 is TGTGCCAGCAGCTGGACTGACACTAGCACAGATACGCAGTATTTT. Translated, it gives CASSWTDTSTDTQYF.